Below, one T cell receptor (beta chain) is given with its context. The CDR3 runs 15 residues. CDR1 and CDR2 (germline): SGHRS, YFSETQ. Trimming cost V 3 bases and J 10 bases; bases outside gene matches: 13. As originally analysed: It was from reference gene primer amplification that nucleated cell counts were estimated. This table comes from immunoSEQ multiplex PCR, and its TCRdb copy is limited to in-frame clones, with some not included. V, J and clone size are taken as reported in that table, and D and trimming were inferred from the DNA itself. Among about 80,000 clones, approximately 79% were seen once, and the ten largest hold approximately 16%. This entry comes from a study of blood T cell repertoires in COVID-19. About the study: Researchers got acute and convalescent COVID-19 samples from the United States, Italy and Spain. PBMCs, B-cell-depleted T cells, or T cells were the source of the cDNA or gDNA that made up the material.

The sequence was collected from a man between 70 and 80 years old with active or convalescent COVID-19. The J gene is TRBJ2-7, the V gene TRBV5-1, with 10 bases aligning to TRBD2. Sequencing used peripheral blood. This CDR3 is CASSSLPSGGSGQYF. Written as DNA, the CDR3 is TGCGCCAGCAGCTCCCTCCCTAGCGGGGGTTCCGGCCAGTACTTC.